This T cell receptor beta chain was captured in a study of T cell changes during pregnancy in multiple sclerosis. Germline values: CDR1 MGHRA, CDR2 YSYEKL. V was shortened by 6 bases and J by 3 bases, with 11 bases between the two germline ends. The CDR3 spans 13 residues. Method: immunoSEQ multiplex PCR; TCRdb's copy keeps in-frame clones and lacks some. In the table there are some 140,000 clones, 90% to 98% of which are singletons. Sequenced material: peripheral blood, taken after pregnancy. This sequence joins TRBV4-1 and TRBJ1-1, with D hard to call. This TCR was sampled from a female donor with multiple sclerosis, enrolled in a pregnancy study. The CDR3, as DNA: TGCGCCAGCAGTTTCATTGAGGACACTGAAGCTTTCTTT. It is translated as CASSFIEDTEAFF.